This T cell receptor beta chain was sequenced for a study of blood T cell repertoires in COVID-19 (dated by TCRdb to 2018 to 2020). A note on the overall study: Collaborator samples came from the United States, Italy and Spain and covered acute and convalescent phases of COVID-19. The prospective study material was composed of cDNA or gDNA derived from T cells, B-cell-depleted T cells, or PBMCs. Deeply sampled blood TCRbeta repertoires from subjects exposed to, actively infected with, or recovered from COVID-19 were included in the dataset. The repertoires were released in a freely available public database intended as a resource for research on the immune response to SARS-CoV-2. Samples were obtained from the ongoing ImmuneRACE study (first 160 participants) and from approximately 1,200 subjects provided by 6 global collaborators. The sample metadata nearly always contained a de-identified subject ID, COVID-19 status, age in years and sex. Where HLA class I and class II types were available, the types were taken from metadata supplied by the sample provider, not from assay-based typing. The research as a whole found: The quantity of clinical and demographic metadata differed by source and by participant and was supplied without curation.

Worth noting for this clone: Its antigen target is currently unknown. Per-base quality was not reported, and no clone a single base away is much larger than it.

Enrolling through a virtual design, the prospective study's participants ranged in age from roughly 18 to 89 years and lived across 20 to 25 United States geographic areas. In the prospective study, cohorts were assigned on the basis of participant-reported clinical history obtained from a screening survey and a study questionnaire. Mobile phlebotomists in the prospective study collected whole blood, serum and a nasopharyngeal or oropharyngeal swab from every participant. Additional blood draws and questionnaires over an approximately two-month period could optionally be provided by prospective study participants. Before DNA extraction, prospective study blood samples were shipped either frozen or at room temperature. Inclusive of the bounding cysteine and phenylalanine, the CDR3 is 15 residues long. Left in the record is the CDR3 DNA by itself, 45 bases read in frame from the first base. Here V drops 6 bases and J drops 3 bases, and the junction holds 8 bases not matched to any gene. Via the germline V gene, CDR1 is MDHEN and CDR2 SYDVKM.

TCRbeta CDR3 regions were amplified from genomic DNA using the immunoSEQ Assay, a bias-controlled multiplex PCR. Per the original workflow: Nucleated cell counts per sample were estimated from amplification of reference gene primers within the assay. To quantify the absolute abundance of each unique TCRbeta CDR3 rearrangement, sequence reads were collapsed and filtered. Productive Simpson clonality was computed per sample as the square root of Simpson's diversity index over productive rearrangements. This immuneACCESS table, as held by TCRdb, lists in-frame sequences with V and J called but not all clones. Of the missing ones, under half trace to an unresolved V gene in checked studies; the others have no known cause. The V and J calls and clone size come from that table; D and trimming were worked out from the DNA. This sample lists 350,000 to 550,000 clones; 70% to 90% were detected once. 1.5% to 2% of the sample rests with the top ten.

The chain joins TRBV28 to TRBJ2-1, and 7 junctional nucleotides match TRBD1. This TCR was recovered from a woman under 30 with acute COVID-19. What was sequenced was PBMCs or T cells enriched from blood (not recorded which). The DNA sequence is TGTGCCAGCAGGACAACAGGGGTTTTCTACAATGAGCAGTTCTTC. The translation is CASRTTGVFYNEQFF.